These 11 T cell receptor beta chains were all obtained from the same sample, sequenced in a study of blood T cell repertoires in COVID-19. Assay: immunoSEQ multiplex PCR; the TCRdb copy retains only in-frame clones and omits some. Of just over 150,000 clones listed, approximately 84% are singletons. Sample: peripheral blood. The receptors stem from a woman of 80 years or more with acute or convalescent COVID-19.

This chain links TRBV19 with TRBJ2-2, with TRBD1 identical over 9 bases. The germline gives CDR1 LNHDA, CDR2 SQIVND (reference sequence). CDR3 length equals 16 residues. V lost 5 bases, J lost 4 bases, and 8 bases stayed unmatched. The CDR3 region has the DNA TGTGCCAGTAGTTCGCAAGGACAGGGGTTCACCGGGGAGCTGTTTTTT. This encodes CASSSQGQGFTGELFF.

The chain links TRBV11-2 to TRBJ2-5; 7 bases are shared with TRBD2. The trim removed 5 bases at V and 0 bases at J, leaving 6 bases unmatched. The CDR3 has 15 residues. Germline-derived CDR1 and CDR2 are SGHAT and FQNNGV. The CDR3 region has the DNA TGTGCCAGCAGCCCCCAGGGAGGGTACCAAGAGACCCAGTACTTC. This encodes CASSPQGGYQETQYF.

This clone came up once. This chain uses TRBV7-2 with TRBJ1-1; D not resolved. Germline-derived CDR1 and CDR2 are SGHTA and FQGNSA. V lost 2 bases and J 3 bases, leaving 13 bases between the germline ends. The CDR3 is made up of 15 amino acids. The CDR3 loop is CASSLSEIAYTEAFF. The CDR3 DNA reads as TGTGCCAGCAGCTTATCAGAGATAGCTTACACTGAAGCTTTCTTT.

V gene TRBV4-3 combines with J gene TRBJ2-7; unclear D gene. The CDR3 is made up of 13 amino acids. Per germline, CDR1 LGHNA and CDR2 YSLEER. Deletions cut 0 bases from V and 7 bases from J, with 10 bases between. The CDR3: CASSQDVRREQYF. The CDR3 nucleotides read TGCGCCAGCAGCCAAGATGTCCGGAGAGAGCAGTACTTC.

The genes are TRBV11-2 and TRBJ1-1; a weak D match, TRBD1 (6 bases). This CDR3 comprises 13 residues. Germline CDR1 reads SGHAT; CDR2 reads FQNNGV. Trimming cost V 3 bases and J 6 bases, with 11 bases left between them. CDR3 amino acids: CASSFRTAAEAFF. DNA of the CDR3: TGTGCCAGCAGCTTCCGGACAGCCGCTGAAGCTTTCTTT.

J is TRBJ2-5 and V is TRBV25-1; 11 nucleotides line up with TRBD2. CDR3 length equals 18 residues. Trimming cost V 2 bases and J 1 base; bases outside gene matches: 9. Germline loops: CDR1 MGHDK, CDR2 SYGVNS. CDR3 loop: CASSETFTSGSFQETQYF. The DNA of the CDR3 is TGTGCCAGCAGTGAAACCTTTACTAGCGGGAGTTTCCAAGAGACCCAGTACTTC.

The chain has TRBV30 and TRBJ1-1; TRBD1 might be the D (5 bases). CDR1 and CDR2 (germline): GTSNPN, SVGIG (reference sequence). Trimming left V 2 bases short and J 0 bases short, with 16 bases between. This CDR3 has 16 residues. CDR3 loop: CAWSKQVGMMNTEAFF. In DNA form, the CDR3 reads TGTGCCTGGAGTAAACAGGTCGGAATGATGAACACTGAAGCTTTCTTT.

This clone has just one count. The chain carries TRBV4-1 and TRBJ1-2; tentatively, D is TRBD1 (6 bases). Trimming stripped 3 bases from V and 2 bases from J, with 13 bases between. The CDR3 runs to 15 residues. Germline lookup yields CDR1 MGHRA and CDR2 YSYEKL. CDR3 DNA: TGCGCCAGCAGCCACCACCCCCAGGGGAACTATGGCTACACCTTC. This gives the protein CASSHHPQGNYGYTF.

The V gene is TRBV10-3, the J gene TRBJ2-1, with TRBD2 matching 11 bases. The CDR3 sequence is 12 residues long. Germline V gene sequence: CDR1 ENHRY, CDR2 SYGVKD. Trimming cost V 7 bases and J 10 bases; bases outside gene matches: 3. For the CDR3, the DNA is TGTGCCATCACCCGGACTAGCGGGGAGCAGTTCTTC. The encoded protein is CAITRTSGEQFF.

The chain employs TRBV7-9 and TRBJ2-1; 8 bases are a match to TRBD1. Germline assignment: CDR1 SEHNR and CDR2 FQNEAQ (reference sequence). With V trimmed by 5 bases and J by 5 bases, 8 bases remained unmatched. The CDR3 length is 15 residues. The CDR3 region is CASSPDRGEDNEQFF. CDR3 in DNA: TGTGCCAGCAGCCCCGACAGGGGTGAAGACAATGAGCAGTTCTTC.

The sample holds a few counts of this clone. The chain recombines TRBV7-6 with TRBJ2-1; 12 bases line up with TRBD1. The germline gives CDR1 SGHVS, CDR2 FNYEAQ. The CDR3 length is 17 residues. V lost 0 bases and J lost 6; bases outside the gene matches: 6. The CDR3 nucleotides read TGTGCCAGCAGCTTAGCCATGCCGGGACAGGGGGCCAATGAGCAGTTCTTC. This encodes CASSLAMPGQGANEQFF.